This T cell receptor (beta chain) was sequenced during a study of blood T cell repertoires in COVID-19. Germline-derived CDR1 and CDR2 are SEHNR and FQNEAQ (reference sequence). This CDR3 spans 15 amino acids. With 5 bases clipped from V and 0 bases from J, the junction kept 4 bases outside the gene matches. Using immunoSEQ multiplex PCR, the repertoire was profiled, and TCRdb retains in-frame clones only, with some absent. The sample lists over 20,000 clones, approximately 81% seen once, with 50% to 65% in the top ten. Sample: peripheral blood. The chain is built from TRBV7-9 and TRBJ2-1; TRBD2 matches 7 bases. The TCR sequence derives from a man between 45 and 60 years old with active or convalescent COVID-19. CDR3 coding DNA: TGTGCCAGCAGCAGCGGGGTACCCTCCTACAATGAGCAGTTCTTC. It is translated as CASSSGVPSYNEQFF.